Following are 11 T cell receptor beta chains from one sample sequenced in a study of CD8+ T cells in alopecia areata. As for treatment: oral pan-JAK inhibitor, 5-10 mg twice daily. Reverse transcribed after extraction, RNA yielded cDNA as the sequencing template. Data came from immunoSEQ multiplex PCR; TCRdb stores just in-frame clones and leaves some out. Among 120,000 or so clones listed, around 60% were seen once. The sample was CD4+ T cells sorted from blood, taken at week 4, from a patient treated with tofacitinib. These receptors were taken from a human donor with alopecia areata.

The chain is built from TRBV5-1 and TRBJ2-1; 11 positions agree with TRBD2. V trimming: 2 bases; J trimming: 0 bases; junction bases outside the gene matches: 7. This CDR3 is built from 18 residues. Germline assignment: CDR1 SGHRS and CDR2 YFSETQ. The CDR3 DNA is TGCGCCAGCAGCTTACTAGCGGGGGCCTTTAGCTCCTACAATGAGCAGTTCTTC. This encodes CASSLLAGAFSSYNEQFF.

This CDR3 is CAISPSMGSPETQYF. Written as DNA, the CDR3 is TGTGCCATCAGTCCGAGCATGGGCAGCCCAGAGACCCAGTACTTC. The chain employs TRBV10-3 and TRBJ2-5; D is unresolved. CDR3 length: 15 residues. Germline V gene data show CDR1 as ENHRY and CDR2 as SYGVKD. V was pared by 5 bases and J by 4 bases, with 17 bases between.

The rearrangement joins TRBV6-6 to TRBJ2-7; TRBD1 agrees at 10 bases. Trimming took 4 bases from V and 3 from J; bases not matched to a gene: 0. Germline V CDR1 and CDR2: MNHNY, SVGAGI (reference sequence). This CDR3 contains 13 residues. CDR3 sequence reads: CASSWTGGYEQYF. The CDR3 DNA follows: TGTGCCAGCAGTTGGACAGGGGGCTACGAGCAGTACTTC.

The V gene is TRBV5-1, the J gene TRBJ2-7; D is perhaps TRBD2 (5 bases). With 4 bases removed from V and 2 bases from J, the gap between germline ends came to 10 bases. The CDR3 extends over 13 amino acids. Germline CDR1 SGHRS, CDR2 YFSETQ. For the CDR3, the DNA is TGCGCCAGCAGCAACAACGGGGCCTACGAGCAGTACTTC. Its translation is CASSNNGAYEQYF.

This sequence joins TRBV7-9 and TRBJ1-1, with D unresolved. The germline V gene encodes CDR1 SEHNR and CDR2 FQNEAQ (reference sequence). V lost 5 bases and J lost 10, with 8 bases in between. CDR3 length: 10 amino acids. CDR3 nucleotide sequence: TGTGCCAGCAGCCGACGGACAGCTTTCTTT. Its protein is CASSRRTAFF. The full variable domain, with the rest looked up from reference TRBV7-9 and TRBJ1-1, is DTGVSQNPRHKITKRGQNVTFRCDPISEHNRLYWYRQTLGQGPEFLTYFQNEAQLEKSRLLSDRFSAERPKGSFSTLEIQRTEQGDSAMYLCASSRRTAFFGQGTRLTVV.

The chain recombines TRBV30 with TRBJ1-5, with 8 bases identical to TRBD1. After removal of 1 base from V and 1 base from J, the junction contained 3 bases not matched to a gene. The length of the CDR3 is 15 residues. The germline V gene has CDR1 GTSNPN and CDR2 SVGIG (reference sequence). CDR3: CAWSDGQGSNQPQHF. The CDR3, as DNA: TGTGCCTGGAGTGATGGACAGGGCAGCAATCAGCCCCAGCATTTT. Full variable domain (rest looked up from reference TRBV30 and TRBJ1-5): SQTIHQWPATLVQPVGSPLSLECTVEGTSNPNLYWYRQAAGRGLQLLFYSVGIGQISSEVPQNLSASRPQDRQFILSSKKLLLSDSGFYLCAWSDGQGSNQPQHFGDGTRLSIL.

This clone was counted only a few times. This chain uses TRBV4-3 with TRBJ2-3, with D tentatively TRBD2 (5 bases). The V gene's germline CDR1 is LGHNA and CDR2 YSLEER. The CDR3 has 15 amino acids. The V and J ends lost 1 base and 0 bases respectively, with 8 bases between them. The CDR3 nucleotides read TGCGCCAGCAGCCAAGTCCGGGGTAGCACAGATACGCAGTATTTT. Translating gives CASSQVRGSTDTQYF.

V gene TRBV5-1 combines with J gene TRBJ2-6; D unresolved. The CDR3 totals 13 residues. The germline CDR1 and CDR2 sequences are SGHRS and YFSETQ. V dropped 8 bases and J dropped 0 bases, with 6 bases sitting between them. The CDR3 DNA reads TGCGCCAGTAGGGTCTCTGGGGCCAACGTCCTGACTTTC. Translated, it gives CASRVSGANVLTF.

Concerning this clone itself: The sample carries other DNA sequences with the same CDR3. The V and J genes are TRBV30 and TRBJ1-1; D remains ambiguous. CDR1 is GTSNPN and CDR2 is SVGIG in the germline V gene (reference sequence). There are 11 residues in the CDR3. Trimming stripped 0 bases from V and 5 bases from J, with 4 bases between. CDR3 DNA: TGTGCCTGGAGTGTAAGTACTGAAGCTTTCTTT. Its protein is CAWSVSTEAFF.

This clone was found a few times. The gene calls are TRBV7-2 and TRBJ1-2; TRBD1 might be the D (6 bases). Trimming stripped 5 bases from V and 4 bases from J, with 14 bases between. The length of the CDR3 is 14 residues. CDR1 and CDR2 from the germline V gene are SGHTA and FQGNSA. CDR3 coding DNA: TGTGCCAGCAGCCCAGATACAGGGTTCTATGGCTACACCTTC. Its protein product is CASSPDTGFYGYTF. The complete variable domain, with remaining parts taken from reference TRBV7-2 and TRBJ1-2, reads GAGVSQSPSNKVTEKGKDVELRCDPISGHTALYWYRQSLGQGLEFLIYFQGNSAPDKSGLPSDRFSAERTGGSVSTLTIQRTQQEDSAVYLCASSPDTGFYGYTFGSGTRLTVV.

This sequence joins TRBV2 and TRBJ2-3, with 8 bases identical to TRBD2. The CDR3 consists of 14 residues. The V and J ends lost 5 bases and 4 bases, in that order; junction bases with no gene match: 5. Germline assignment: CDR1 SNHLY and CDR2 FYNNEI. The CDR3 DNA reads TGTGCCAGCAGTAGGACTAGCCCGCCAGATACGCAGTATTTT. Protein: CASSRTSPPDTQYF.